This T cell receptor (beta chain) emerged from a study of molecular identifiers for immune sequencing clone quantification. Source material for naive CD8 libraries was roughly 19,000 to 1,000,000 sorted cells, with 10%, 30% or 50% RNA. Sorting recovered naive CD8 T cells on a CD8+CD4-CCR7+CD45RA+ profile. This CDR3 spans 15 amino acids. Trimming took off 0 bases at V and 3 bases at J, with 12 bases between the two ends. Germline CDR1 and CDR2: SGDLS and YYNGEE. TCRdb analysed the PCR reads with MiXCR anew, one entry per CDR3 protein. The data contain about 630,000 distinct CDR3 sequences, 25% of them singletons.

The clonotype comes from a human donor in good health. Some libraries in this study had Jurkat cell RNA spiked in. V and J are TRBV9 and TRBJ1-2, with D unresolved. The sequenced sample was naive CD8+ T cells from blood, with Jurkat cell RNA spiked in. Described subset: FACS-sorted CD8+CD4-CCR7+CD45RA+ naive T cells. The CDR3: CASSVEGSPDYGYTF. DNA of the CDR3: TGTGCCAGCAGCGTAGAGGGCAGTCCTGACTATGGCTACACCTTC.